One and the same sample provided the 14 T cell receptor beta chains below, sequenced in a study of blood T cell repertoires in COVID-19. Using immunoSEQ multiplex PCR, the repertoire was profiled, and TCRdb retains in-frame clones only, with some absent. The profile shows approximately 490,000 clones, about nine tenths of them singletons. The material sequenced was PBMCs or T cells enriched from blood (not recorded which). These receptors originate from an older woman who had recovered from COVID-19.

The chain links TRBV3-1 (or the pseudogene TRBV3-2) to TRBJ1-5; D gene ambiguous. Looked up from germline, CDR1 is LGHDT and CDR2 is YNNKEL (reference sequence). Deletions cut 1 base from V and 6 bases from J, with 10 bases between. The CDR3 has 14 residues. This CDR3 is CASSQGGGPQPQHF. The DNA of the CDR3 is TGTGCCAGCAGCCAAGGGGGAGGGCCTCAGCCCCAGCATTTT.

J is TRBJ2-1 and V is TRBV5-1; D might be TRBD2 (6 bases). The CDR3 runs to 16 residues. Germline lookup yields CDR1 SGHRS and CDR2 YFSETQ. V dropped 0 bases and J dropped 12 bases, with 22 bases sitting between them. CDR3 loop: CASSLAVGGAPTRQFF. CDR3 coding DNA: TGCGCCAGCAGCTTGGCCGTCGGAGGGGCCCCGACGAGGCAGTTCTTC.

The gene calls are TRBV29-1 and TRBJ1-1, with D tentatively TRBD1 (6 bases). Germline CDR1 SQVTM, CDR2 ANQGSEA. The length of the CDR3 is 14 residues. Between the trimmed V and J ends, which lost 4 bases and 10 bases, there was a span of 22 bases. CDR3: CSVGHDPTGSGAFF. Written as DNA, the CDR3 is TGCAGCGTTGGACACGACCCAACAGGGTCGGGAGCTTTCTTT. The full variable domain, with the rest looked up from reference TRBV29-1 and TRBJ1-1, is SAVISQKPSRDICQRGTSLTIQCQVDSQVTMMFWYRQQPGQSLTLIATANQGSEATYESGFVIDKFPISRPNLTFSTLTVSNMSPEDSSIYLCSVGHDPTGSGAFFGQGTRLTVV.

This rearrangement joins TRBV10-3 to TRBJ1-1, with D possibly TRBD1 on 5 matching bases. The V gene's germline CDR1 is ENHRY and CDR2 SYGVKD. The CDR3 consists of 13 residues. The V end was cut by 6 bases, the J end by 0 bases, with 8 bases between. CDR3 in amino acids: CAIRGEMNTEAFF. The CDR3 coding sequence is TGTGCCATCAGAGGGGAAATGAACACTGAAGCTTTCTTT.

The chain uses TRBV4-1 and TRBJ1-1; 7 nucleotides align to TRBD1. J lost 2 bases, V lost 4 bases, and 4 bases had no gene match. The CDR3 covers 14 residues. CDR1 and CDR2 from the germline V gene are MGHRA and YSYEKL. The CDR3 is CASSPGTANTEAFF. The CDR3 DNA follows: TGCGCCAGCAGCCCCGGGACAGCTAACACTGAAGCTTTCTTT.

The chain is built from TRBV6-1 and TRBJ1-5; D is possibly TRBD1 (6 bases). V was clipped by 0 bases and J by 2 bases, with 14 bases between them. This CDR3 region has 17 residues. Germline V gives CDR1 MNHNS, CDR2 SASEGT. CDR3 DNA: TGTGCCAGCAGTGAAGCTGCGGGGGCAAGTGGCAATCAGCCCCAGCATTTT. Translating gives CASSEAAGASGNQPQHF.

V usage is TRBV6-5 and J usage is TRBJ1-6, with D hard to call. CDR1 and CDR2 (germline): MNHEY, SVGAGI. There are 14 residues in the CDR3. Trimming pared 2 bases from V and 6 bases from J, leaving 8 bases between. CDR3 protein: CASSYERSNSPLHF. The CDR3 DNA reads as TGTGCCAGCAGTTACGAACGGAGTAATTCACCCCTCCACTTT.

The chain carries TRBV2 and TRBJ1-5, with D perhaps matching TRBD1 (6 bases). V lost 8 bases and J 2 bases, leaving 10 bases between the germline ends. CDR1 is SNHLY, CDR2 FYNNEI, per germline. This CDR3 has 13 residues. This CDR3 reads CASHRQGNQPQHF. The CDR3 nucleotides are TGTGCCAGCCATAGACAGGGCAATCAGCCCCAGCATTTT.

This clone has just a few counts. The chain recombines TRBV28 with TRBJ1-5; 8 bases fit TRBD1. The CDR3 sequence is 16 residues long. The germline CDR1 and CDR2 sequences are MDHEN and SYDVKM. Trimming removed 5 bases from V and 6 bases from J; junction bases left unmatched: 12. For the CDR3, the DNA is TGTGCCAGCAGTCGAGGCCTAAACAGGGGGATTCAGCCCCAGCATTTT. Translated: CASSRGLNRGIQPQHF.

For the CDR3, the DNA is TGTGCCAGCAGCTTGTCGGGACTAGCCTCAGATACGCAGTATTTT. Its protein is CASSLSGLASDTQYF. The V and J genes are TRBV7-9 and TRBJ2-3; 9 nucleotides line up with TRBD2. Germline V gene data show CDR1 as SEHNR and CDR2 as FQNEAQ (reference sequence). Germline trimming cut 3 bases from V and 4 bases from J; bases unmatched to any gene: 5. This CDR3 has 15 residues.

This chain links TRBV27 with TRBJ2-1; perhaps TRBD1 as D (5 bases). The CDR3 extends over 12 amino acids. V lost 9 bases to trimming and J lost 1 base, with 7 bases between them. Germline V CDR1 and CDR2: MNHEY, SMNVEV (reference sequence). The CDR3 DNA follows: TGTGCCAGTCAGGGATCCTACAATGAGCAGTTCTTC. Translating gives CASQGSYNEQFF.

This clone has just one count. V usage is TRBV2 and J usage is TRBJ1-1, with 9 bases that match TRBD1. The CDR3 has 13 residues. Trimming took 6 bases from V and 2 from J; bases not matched to a gene: 1. CDR1 is SNHLY and CDR2 is FYNNEI in the germline V gene. As DNA, the CDR3 is TGTGCCAGCAGGGACAGGGGAAACACTGAAGCTTTCTTT. Protein: CASRDRGNTEAFF.

Turning to this clone: In the same sample, other DNA sequences code for this CDR3. The chain has TRBV12-3 or TRBV12-4 and TRBJ2-5; D gene ambiguous. V was trimmed by 2 bases and J by 0 bases, leaving 4 bases between them. The CDR3 consists of 13 residues. The CDR3 sequence is CASSLQYQETQYF. In nucleotides, the CDR3 is TGTGCCAGCAGTTTACAGTACCAAGAGACCCAGTACTTC.

This clone showed up just a few times. The CDR3 loop reads CASSLEGQGRRNTIYF. The DNA for the CDR3 is TGTGCCAGCAGCTTAGAGGGACAGGGTAGAAGAAACACCATATATTTT. The chain uses TRBV7-9 and TRBJ1-3, with TRBD1 matching over 9 bases. V dropped 1 base and J dropped 5; count of bases not matched to a gene: 6. Germline V gene data show CDR1 as SEHNR and CDR2 as FQNEAQ (reference sequence). The CDR3 has 16 residues.